Following are 21 T cell receptor beta chains from one sample sequenced in a study of T cell responses to AZD1222 COVID-19 vaccine. Here immunoSEQ multiplex PCR was the method, and the copy in TCRdb shows in-frame clones only, minus some. The table includes roughly 120,000 clones, approximately 88% detected once. The sequencing used peripheral blood, collected on day 0 of MenACWY control vaccination. Receptors were obtained from an adult in good health.

The chain combines TRBV9 with TRBJ2-1, with D possibly matching TRBD1 (5 bases). This CDR3 spans 14 amino acids. The germline V gene has CDR1 SGDLS and CDR2 YYNGEE. The ends were cut back, 3 bases at V and 3 bases at J, with 10 bases in the middle. The CDR3 DNA follows: TGTGCCAGCAGCGGGGTTACAGGCTACAATGAGCAGTTCTTC. Protein: CASSGVTGYNEQFF.

The chain couples TRBV6-2 or TRBV6-3 to TRBJ2-7, with no clear D. The CDR3 sequence is 12 residues long. Between the trimmed V and J ends, which lost 2 bases and 3 bases, there was a span of 5 bases. From germline, CDR1 is MNHEY and CDR2 SVGEGT. For the CDR3, the DNA is TGTGCCAGCAGTTACCGGGTCTACGAGCAGTACTTC. Amino acid sequence: CASSYRVYEQYF.

This clone was picked up one time. The chain is built from TRBV6-5 and TRBJ2-3, with 15 bases lining up with TRBD2. Germline V gene lookup returns CDR1 MNHEY and CDR2 SVGAGI. The CDR3 runs 14 residues. The V gene end was trimmed by 8 bases and the J gene end by 6 bases; junction bases not matched to a gene: 3. This chain's CDR3 is CASRGTSGGDTQYF. The CDR3 DNA reads as TGTGCCAGCCGAGGGACTAGCGGGGGGGATACGCAGTATTTT.

This chain connects TRBV7-9 to TRBJ2-5; 7 bases agree with TRBD2. The V segment lost 4 bases and the J segment 2 bases; nucleotides outside the gene matches: 4. The germline CDR1 and CDR2 sequences are SEHNR and FQNEAQ (reference sequence). CDR3 length: 14 residues. The CDR3 is CASSYLGGQETQYF. The CDR3 coding sequence is TGTGCCAGCAGCTATCTGGGGGGGCAAGAGACCCAGTACTTC.

This clone is a singleton in its sample. The rearrangement uses TRBV6-5 and TRBJ1-3, with D perhaps TRBD1 (6 bases). Germline V lookup: CDR1 MNHEY, CDR2 SVGAGI. The ends were cut back, 8 bases at V and 0 bases at J, with 14 bases in the middle. The CDR3 is made up of 15 amino acids. The DNA of the CDR3 is TGTGCCAGCTGGACAGCCATTAACTCTGGAAACACCATATATTTT. Translating gives CASWTAINSGNTIYF.

This sequence joins TRBV19 and TRBJ2-1, with 16 nucleotides matching TRBD2. Germline CDR1 and CDR2: LNHDA and SQIVND (reference sequence). V dropped 9 bases and J dropped 6; count of bases not matched to a gene: 11. CDR3 length equals 17 residues. The CDR3 sequence is CASAGTSGRGGGNEQFF. The CDR3 nucleotides are TGTGCCAGCGCCGGGACTAGCGGGAGGGGTGGCGGCAATGAGCAGTTCTTC.

The rearrangement uses TRBV12-3 or TRBV12-4 and TRBJ2-7, with D perhaps TRBD2 (6 bases). This CDR3 is built from 13 residues. V was cut by 6 bases and J by 4 bases, with 13 bases left in between. CDR3 coding DNA: TGTGCCAGCAGGTCCCGGGACTGGTACGAGCAGTACTTC. Translated: CASRSRDWYEQYF.

The chain is built from TRBV5-1 and TRBJ2-7, with 12 bases identical to TRBD1. The trim removed 2 bases at V and 5 bases at J, leaving 5 bases unmatched. The length of the CDR3 is 15 residues. Per the germline V gene, CDR1 is SGHRS and CDR2 is YFSETQ. The CDR3 nucleotides are TGCGCCAGCAGCTTATTCCGGGACAGGGGGCACGAGCAGTACTTC. This translates into CASSLFRDRGHEQYF.

The rearrangement uses TRBV14 and TRBJ2-2, with no clear D. V lost 1 base to trimming and J lost 2 bases, with 14 bases between them. CDR3 length: 17 residues. Germline V gene data show CDR1 as SGHDN and CDR2 as FVKESK. The CDR3 nucleotides are TGTGCCAGCAGCCAAGCATTAACGTCGATTAACACCGGGGAGCTGTTTTTT. Amino acids: CASSQALTSINTGELFF.

The chain couples TRBV28 to TRBJ1-6; 8 bases are a match to TRBD1. Germline-derived CDR1 and CDR2 are MDHEN and SYDVKM. CDR3 length equals 17 residues. J was trimmed by 6 bases and V by 5 bases; bases with no gene match: 12. The CDR3 here is CASSLHTGQGSNSPLHF. Written as DNA, the CDR3 is TGTGCCAGCAGTCTCCATACTGGACAGGGAAGTAATTCACCCCTCCACTTT.

The chain combines TRBV6-5 with TRBJ1-2; TRBD1 agrees at 7 bases. The J segment lost 5 bases and the V segment lost 4 bases, leaving 13 bases of the junction unmatched. Germline V CDR1 and CDR2: MNHEY, SVGAGI. This CDR3 comprises 16 residues. The CDR3 DNA reads TGTGCCAGCAGTTCCCAAGGGACAGCTAAACCTTATGGCTACACCTTC. It specifies CASSSQGTAKPYGYTF.

This rearrangement joins TRBV9 to TRBJ2-1; D unresolved. The length of the CDR3 is 16 residues. V shed 0 bases and J shed 5 bases, with 15 bases lying between them. Looked up from germline, CDR1 is SGDLS and CDR2 is YYNGEE. The CDR3 is CASSVVGSIGNNEQFF. Written as DNA, the CDR3 is TGTGCCAGCAGCGTAGTCGGCTCCATAGGTAACAATGAGCAGTTCTTC.

The chain joins TRBV29-1 to TRBJ1-1, with 7 bases matching TRBD1. The ends lost 3 bases at V and 8 bases at J; junction bases unmatched: 6. CDR3 length equals 12 residues. Germline V gene sequence: CDR1 SQVTM, CDR2 ANQGSEA. The CDR3 spells CSVDSGGQEAFF. CDR3 nucleotide sequence: TGCAGCGTTGATTCAGGGGGACAAGAAGCTTTCTTT. Complete variable domain (other parts from reference TRBV29-1 and TRBJ1-1): SAVISQKPSRDICQRGTSLTIQCQVDSQVTMMFWYRQQPGQSLTLIATANQGSEATYESGFVIDKFPISRPNLTFSTLTVSNMSPEDSSIYLCSVDSGGQEAFFGQGTRLTVV.

The V gene is TRBV19, the J gene TRBJ1-2, with 10 bases identical to TRBD1. The length of the CDR3 is 15 residues. The germline V gene has CDR1 LNHDA and CDR2 SQIVND (reference sequence). V trimming: 4 bases; J trimming: 3 bases; junction bases outside the gene matches: 5. CDR3 sequence: CASSTQDRGDYGYTF. CDR3 nucleotide sequence: TGTGCCAGTAGTACCCAGGACAGGGGGGACTATGGCTACACCTTC.

The chain uses TRBV10-3 and TRBJ1-3; 8 bases map to TRBD1. Trimming took 6 bases from V and 0 from J; bases not matched to a gene: 7. The V gene's germline CDR1 is ENHRY and CDR2 SYGVKD. CDR3 length equals 16 residues. The CDR3: CAISRTGTLSGNTIYF. The CDR3 nucleotides read TGTGCCATCAGCCGGACAGGGACCCTCTCTGGAAACACCATATATTTT.

V gene TRBV6-2 or TRBV6-3 combines with J gene TRBJ2-7; D is possibly TRBD2 (5 bases). This CDR3 has 18 amino acids. The V and J ends lost 0 bases and 0 bases respectively, with 18 bases between them. Germline V gene lookup returns CDR1 MNHEY and CDR2 SVGEGT. The CDR3 region is CASSYSSSGLSSSYEQYF. Written as DNA, the CDR3 is TGTGCCAGCAGTTACTCTTCTTCCGGACTCTCTAGCTCCTACGAGCAGTACTTC.

This clone was observed a single time. CDR3 nucleotides: TGTGCCAGTAGTTACGGACAGGGCTATGGCTACACCTTC. It translates to CASSYGQGYGYTF. The chain carries TRBV19 and TRBJ1-2, with 8 bases identical to TRBD1. Germline-derived CDR1 and CDR2 are LNHDA and SQIVND (reference sequence). The CDR3 runs to 13 residues. Losses at the gene ends were 5 bases for V and 4 bases for J; bases not matched to a gene: 3. Supplemented by reference TRBV19 and TRBJ1-2, the full variable domain reads DGGITQSPKYLFRKEGQNVTLSCEQNLNHDAMYWYRQDPGQGLRLIYYSQIVNDFQKGDIAEGYSVSREKKESFPLTVTSAQKNPTAFYLCASSYGQGYGYTFGSGTRLTVV.

The rearrangement links TRBV6-5 to TRBJ1-6; 10 positions match TRBD1. The J segment lost 7 bases and the V segment lost 7 bases, leaving 4 bases of the junction unmatched. Germline V gene lookup returns CDR1 MNHEY and CDR2 SVGAGI. There are 14 residues in the CDR3. The CDR3 nucleotides are TGTGCCAGCACCTTGGGACAGGGGAATTCACCCCTCCACTTT. This codes for CASTLGQGNSPLHF.

This clone has only a few counts. V usage is TRBV9 and J usage is TRBJ1-4; D ambiguous. Germline CDR1 is SGDLS and CDR2 is YYNGEE. Trimming cost V 0 bases and J 0 bases, with 3 bases left between them. The CDR3 totals 14 residues. In DNA form, the CDR3 reads TGTGCCAGCAGCGTAGGGGCAACTAATGAAAAACTGTTTTTT. It yields the protein CASSVGATNEKLFF.

This clone counts as medium-sized. The chain links TRBV3-1 (or the pseudogene TRBV3-2) to TRBJ2-3; a weak D match, TRBD1 (6 bases). CDR1 and CDR2 (germline): LGHDT, YNNKEL (reference sequence). Trimming left V 1 base short and J 0 bases short, with 20 bases between. The CDR3 is 19 amino acids. CDR3 residues: CASSQVRDTNRRSTDTQYF. The CDR3 DNA follows: TGTGCCAGCAGCCAAGTTAGGGACACAAATCGAAGAAGCACAGATACGCAGTATTTT.

This chain connects TRBV10-1 to TRBJ1-4; possibly TRBD1 for D (6 bases). Germline CDR1 WNHNN, CDR2 SYGVQD (reference sequence). V lost 6 bases, J lost 3 bases, and 17 bases lay in between. The CDR3 has 16 residues. CDR3 in DNA: TGCGCCAGCAGCCCAGAAGGGGGGGCGGCTAATGAAAAACTGTTTTTT. Translated: CASSPEGGAANEKLFF.